Below are 13 T cell receptor beta chains sequenced from a single sample in a study of blood T cell repertoires in COVID-19. Produced via immunoSEQ multiplex PCR; TCRdb's table is partial and in-frame only. The sample records over 70,000 clones, about 80% being singletons. Sequenced sample: peripheral blood. The receptors come from a man in his sixties or seventies who had recovered from COVID-19.

The chain couples TRBV9 to TRBJ2-7; TRBD1 is a possible D gene (5 bases). Trimming shortened V by 4 bases and J by 0 bases, and 11 bases separated the two germline ends. Per the germline V gene, CDR1 is SGDLS and CDR2 is YYNGEE. This CDR3 region has 14 residues. The CDR3 spells CASSPTAISYEQYF. In DNA form, the CDR3 reads TGTGCCAGCAGCCCGACAGCTATCTCCTACGAGCAGTACTTC.

The chain joins TRBV7-3 to TRBJ2-1, with D perhaps TRBD1 (5 bases). Germline CDR1 reads SGHTA; CDR2 reads FQGTGA. The CDR3 length is 13 residues. The ends were cut back, 4 bases at V and 4 bases at J, with 8 bases in the middle. Here the CDR3 reads CASSSTVYNEQFF. The CDR3, as DNA: TGTGCCAGCAGCTCGACAGTATACAATGAGCAGTTCTTC. Supplemented by reference TRBV7-3 and TRBJ2-1, the full variable domain reads GAGVSQTPSNKVTEKGKYVELRCDPISGHTALYWYRQSLGQGPEFLIYFQGTGAADDSGLPNDRFFAVRPEGSVSTLKIQRTERGDSAVYLCASSSTVYNEQFFGPGTRLTVL.

V is TRBV11-3 and J is TRBJ1-4; D perhaps matches TRBD1 (5 bases). The CDR3 is 16 amino acids. Germline V gene lookup returns CDR1 SGHNT and CDR2 YENEEA. Trimming removed 5 bases from V and 6 bases from J, with 19 bases in between. The CDR3 is CASSLYGGDGHEKLFF. The CDR3 DNA follows: TGTGCCAGCAGCCTCTATGGGGGGGACGGTCATGAAAAACTGTTTTTT. The variable domain in full, with the rest retrieved from reference TRBV11-3 and TRBJ1-4, is EAGVVQSPRYKIIEKKQPVAFWCNPISGHNTLYWYLQNLGQGPELLIRYENEEAVDDSQLPKDRFSAERLKGVDSTLKIQPAELGDSAVYLCASSLYGGDGHEKLFFGSGTQLSVL.

The chain recombines TRBV11-3 with TRBJ2-1; 8 nucleotides match TRBD2. The CDR3 is 15 amino acids. Germline V gene data show CDR1 as SGHNT and CDR2 as YENEEA. The junction had 6 bases not matched to a gene; V was cut back by 1 base and J by 7 bases. CDR3 protein: CASSLGGAGANEQFF. The CDR3 DNA follows: TGTGCCAGCAGCTTAGGGGGAGCGGGAGCGAATGAGCAGTTCTTC.

CDR3 nucleotide sequence: TGTGCCACCAGTGATTCCAGTATCGCTGAAGCTTTCTTT. Amino acids: CATSDSSIAEAFF. The chain couples TRBV24-1 to TRBJ1-1, with D unclear. Germline assignment: CDR1 KGHDR and CDR2 SFDVKD. There are 13 residues in the CDR3. Deletions cut 2 bases from V and 6 bases from J, with 9 bases between.

The chain links TRBV18 to TRBJ1-2; 12 bases line up with TRBD1. The CDR3 length is 14 residues. CDR1 is KGHSH, CDR2 LQKENI, per germline. The trim removed 6 bases at V and 8 bases at J, leaving 7 bases unmatched. The DNA for the CDR3 is TGTGCCAGCTCGCCGGGACAGGGGGCGGGCGGCTACACCTTC. This codes for CASSPGQGAGGYTF.

The V and J genes are TRBV6-1 and TRBJ1-6; TRBD1 agrees at 7 bases. The junction had 15 bases not matched to a gene; V was cut back by 4 bases and J by 0 bases. Germline V CDR1 and CDR2: MNHNS, SASEGT. The CDR3 has 20 amino acids. The CDR3 reads CASSGTAGTAHSSYNSPLHF. In nucleotides, the CDR3 is TGTGCCAGCAGTGGAACGGCCGGGACAGCACACAGCTCCTATAATTCACCCCTCCACTTT.

The V gene is TRBV27, the J gene TRBJ1-2; 8 bases are a match to TRBD1. V shed 5 bases and J 10 bases; nucleotides not matched to a gene: 12. This CDR3 has 14 residues. The germline gives CDR1 MNHEY, CDR2 SMNVEV (reference sequence). The CDR3: CASSPRQGRIPYTF. Here the CDR3 DNA reads TGTGCCAGCAGTCCTCGACAGGGGAGGATTCCCTACACCTTC.

The V gene is TRBV3-1 (or the pseudogene TRBV3-2), the J gene TRBJ1-6; D is unresolved. V lost 4 bases and J 4 bases, leaving 2 bases between the germline ends. The V gene's germline CDR1 is LGHDT and CDR2 YNNKEL (reference sequence). The CDR3 runs to 12 residues. In DNA form, the CDR3 reads TGTGCCAGCAGCCCATATAATTCACCCCTCCACTTT. Translation gives CASSPYNSPLHF.

The V and J genes are TRBV6-5 and TRBJ1-2, with D possibly TRBD1 on 5 matching bases. Germline lookup yields CDR1 MNHEY and CDR2 SVGAGI. CDR3 size: 11 residues. The ends were cut back, 11 bases at V and 5 bases at J, with 12 bases in the middle. CDR3 region: CAAGGEYGYTF. The CDR3 nucleotides are TGTGCCGCTGGGGGGGAGTATGGCTACACCTTC.

The chain uses TRBV6-5 and TRBJ2-2, with a possible D match to TRBD1 (6 bases). CDR1 MNHEY and CDR2 SVGAGI come from the germline V gene. The V gene lost 7 bases and the J gene lost 1 base, with 13 bases spanning the gap. CDR3 length: 15 amino acids. CDR3 in amino acids: CASTSGDKNTGELFF. The CDR3 bases are TGTGCCAGCACCTCAGGGGACAAGAACACCGGGGAGCTGTTTTTT.

The V and J genes are TRBV19 and TRBJ2-6; D might be TRBD2 (5 bases). Germline loops: CDR1 LNHDA, CDR2 SQIVND (reference sequence). The CDR3 totals 19 residues. Trimming shortened V by 8 bases and J by 3 bases, and 26 bases separated the two germline ends. DNA of the CDR3: TGTGCCAGTTTTGAGGGCAGCCTACTCTTAAATAGTGGGGCCAACGTCCTGACTTTC. Protein product: CASFEGSLLLNSGANVLTF.

The chain couples TRBV11-1 to TRBJ2-3; 9 positions match TRBD1. The J segment lost 6 bases and the V segment lost 5 bases, leaving 9 bases of the junction unmatched. CDR3 size: 15 residues. Germline V gives CDR1 SGHAT, CDR2 FQDESV (reference sequence). In DNA, the CDR3 is TGTGCCAGCAGCCCCGGGACAGGGTCTTACGATACGCAGTATTTT. Its translation is CASSPGTGSYDTQYF. The whole variable domain, remainder taken from reference TRBV11-1 and TRBJ2-3, is EAEVAQSPRYKITEKSQAVAFWCDPISGHATLYWYRQILGQGPELLVQFQDESVVDDSQLPKDRFSAERLKGVDSTLKIQPAELGDSAMYLCASSPGTGSYDTQYFGPGTRLTVL.